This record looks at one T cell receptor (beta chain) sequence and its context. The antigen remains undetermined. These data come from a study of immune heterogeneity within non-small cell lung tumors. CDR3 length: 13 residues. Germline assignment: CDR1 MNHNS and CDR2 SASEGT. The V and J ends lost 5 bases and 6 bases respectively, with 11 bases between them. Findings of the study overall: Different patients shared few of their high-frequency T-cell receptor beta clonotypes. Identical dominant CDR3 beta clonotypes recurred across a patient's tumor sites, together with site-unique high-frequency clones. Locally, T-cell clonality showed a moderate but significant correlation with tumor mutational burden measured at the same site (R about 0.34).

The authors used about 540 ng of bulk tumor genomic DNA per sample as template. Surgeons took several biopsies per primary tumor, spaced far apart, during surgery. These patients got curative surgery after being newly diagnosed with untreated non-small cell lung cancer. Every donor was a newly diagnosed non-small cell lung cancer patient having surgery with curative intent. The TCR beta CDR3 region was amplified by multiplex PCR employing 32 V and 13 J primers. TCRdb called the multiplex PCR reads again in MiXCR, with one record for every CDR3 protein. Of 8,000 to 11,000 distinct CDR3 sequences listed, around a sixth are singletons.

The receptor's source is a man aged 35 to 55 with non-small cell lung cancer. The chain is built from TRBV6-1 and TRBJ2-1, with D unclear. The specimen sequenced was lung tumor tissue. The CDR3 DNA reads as TGTGCCAGCAGTTATGTGGTGGGCAATGAGCAGTTCTTC. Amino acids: CASSYVVGNEQFF.